The next 6 T cell receptor beta chains were all read from a single sample in a study of beta chain features in type 1 diabetes. What was sequenced were expressed TCRB transcripts, since all of the isolated RNA had been reverse transcribed. Generated by immunoSEQ multiplex PCR, the TCRdb table keeps only in-frame clones and is missing some. The sample includes more than 100,000 clones, around 15% of them seen just once. Whole-study results and caveats: All four CD4+ subsets of Type 1 diabetes patients contained TCRB CDR3s that were moderately but significantly shorter.

Antigens of these TCRs are unknown. Sequenced material: central memory CD4+ T cells from blood. These receptors all stem from a man aged 30-40 years with type 1 diabetes.

This clone was found a few times. This chain joins TRBV7-6 and TRBJ1-2, with TRBD1 as a possible D gene (5 bases). The CDR3 loop spans 16 amino acids. V lost 1 base and J 5 bases, leaving 17 bases between the germline ends. Per the germline V gene, CDR1 is SGHVS and CDR2 is FNYEAQ. The CDR3: CASSLGPGLDRYGYTF. CDR3 in DNA: TGTGCCAGCAGCTTAGGCCCGGGGCTGGATAGGTATGGCTACACCTTC. Full variable domain (missing parts from reference TRBV7-6 and TRBJ1-2): GAGVSQSPRYKVTKRGQDVALRCDPISGHVSLYWYRQALGQGPEFLTYFNYEAQQDKSGLPNDRFSAERPEGSISTLTIQRTEQRDSAMYRCASSLGPGLDRYGYTFGSGTRLTVV.

CDR3 residues: CASSPDRGKLFF. The CDR3 bases are TGTGCCAGCTCACCGGACAGGGGAAAACTGTTTTTT. This chain uses TRBV18 with TRBJ1-4, with 9 positions matching TRBD1. Germline loops: CDR1 KGHSH, CDR2 LQKENI. With 3 bases clipped from V and 10 bases from J, the junction kept 0 bases outside the gene matches. The CDR3 sequence is 12 residues long.

V gene TRBV28 combines with J gene TRBJ2-1, with D perhaps matching TRBD1 or TRBD2 (5 bases each). The V gene lost 7 bases and the J gene lost 9 bases, with 25 bases spanning the gap. Germline V gives CDR1 MDHEN, CDR2 SYDVKM. This CDR3 contains 16 residues. CDR3 protein: CASTFGGLKGSAEQFF. The CDR3 DNA follows: TGTGCCAGCACCTTTGGGGGTTTAAAGGGAAGCGCTGAGCAGTTCTTC.

This chain uses TRBV7-9 with TRBJ2-7, with 7 positions matching TRBD1. V was clipped by 1 base and J by 0 bases; unmatched bases: 3. The CDR3 is 15 amino acids. The germline V gene encodes CDR1 SEHNR and CDR2 FQNEAQ (reference sequence). For the CDR3, the DNA is TGTGCCAGCAGCTTAGAGGGGGCCATCTCCTACGAGCAGTACTTC. Translating it yields CASSLEGAISYEQYF.

This clone was seen repeatedly, ten times or more. This chain connects TRBV4-2 to TRBJ1-5; D is possibly TRBD1 (6 bases). V lost 0 bases and J lost 3, with 12 bases in between. This CDR3 is built from 16 residues. CDR1 is LGHNA, CDR2 YNFKEQ, per germline. The CDR3 region has the DNA TGTGCCAGCAGCCAAGAAGGAGGACAGTTCAATCAGCCCCAGCATTTT. It yields the protein CASSQEGGQFNQPQHF.

The chain has TRBV11-3 and TRBJ2-7, with 9 nucleotides matching TRBD1. Germline V gene lookup returns CDR1 SGHNT and CDR2 YENEEA. After removal of 4 bases from V and 3 bases from J, the junction contained 7 bases not matched to a gene. The CDR3 runs to 15 residues. The chain's CDR3 is CASSSQTGGVYEQYF. The CDR3 nucleotides read TGTGCCAGCAGCTCTCAGACAGGGGGAGTCTACGAGCAGTACTTC.